These 10 T cell receptor beta chains came from one sample sequenced in a study of cytomegalovirus exposure and HLA in healthy donors. In the PCR, 60 Vbeta and 13 Jbeta primers were used. Clones were sequenced by immunoSEQ multiplex PCR, and TCRdb holds only the in-frame ones, with some missing. The profile covers about 180,000 clones, with about 77% appearing a single time and 2% to 2.5% taken by the ten largest. Sequencing was done on a sample of PBMCs. These receptor sequences come from a man in his 60s in good health and CMV-seronegative.

CDR3 sequence reads: CASSLLGTGETQYF. CDR3 nucleotide sequence: TGCGCCAGCAGCCTACTAGGCACAGGGGAGACCCAGTACTTC. This chain connects TRBV10-1 to TRBJ2-5; perhaps TRBD1 as D (6 bases). Trimming shortened V by 6 bases and J by 5 bases, and 16 bases separated the two germline ends. The CDR3 loop spans 14 amino acids. The germline V gene has CDR1 WNHNN and CDR2 SYGVQD (reference sequence).

V is TRBV2 and J is TRBJ2-3; 7 bases are a match to TRBD2. This CDR3 has 12 amino acids. With V trimmed by 8 bases and J by 8 bases, 7 bases remained unmatched. CDR1 is SNHLY, CDR2 FYNNEI, per germline. CDR3 protein: CASGGGLGTQYF. The DNA of the CDR3 is TGTGCCAGCGGGGGGGGATTAGGTACGCAGTATTTT.

The rearrangement joins TRBV28 to TRBJ1-5; a weak D match, TRBD1 (6 bases). Germline V gene lookup returns CDR1 MDHEN and CDR2 SYDVKM. The CDR3 is 18 amino acids. V gave up 4 bases and J gave up 0 bases, with 19 bases separating them. The CDR3 sequence is CASSWSRDISYSNQPQHF. CDR3 in DNA: TGTGCCAGCAGTTGGAGCCGGGACATCTCTTATAGCAATCAGCCCCAGCATTTT.

This rearrangement joins TRBV7-9 to TRBJ1-5; D call uncertain. CDR3 length: 17 residues. The germline V gene has CDR1 SEHNR and CDR2 FQNEAQ (reference sequence). V lost 4 bases and J lost 1, with 17 bases in between. The CDR3 sequence is CASSSIGLAGSNQPQHF. CDR3 bases: TGTGCCAGCAGCTCCATTGGCTTGGCCGGGAGCAATCAGCCCCAGCATTTT.

V gene TRBV5-4 combines with J gene TRBJ2-3; D gene ambiguous. The V end lost 3 bases, the J end lost 2 bases, and 7 bases lay between the germline ends. CDR3 length: 13 amino acids. CDR1 and CDR2 from the germline V gene are SGHNT and YYREEE (reference sequence). The CDR3 region is CASSWYSTDTQYF. The CDR3 nucleotides read TGTGCCAGCAGCTGGTACTCCACAGATACGCAGTATTTT.

This chain uses TRBV21-1 with TRBJ2-7; the DNA was not compared with TRBD2, the D call given in the table. TRBV21-1 is given as a pseudogene. The CDR3 sequence is 19 residues long. The chain's CDR3 is CASSKGVGTSGYTSYEQYF. Here the CDR3 DNA reads TGTGCCAGCAGCAAGGGTGTCGGGACTAGCGGATACACCTCCTACGAGCAGTACTTC.

The chain joins TRBV19 to TRBJ1-6, with 11 nucleotides matching TRBD1. J lost 13 bases, V lost 4 bases, and 6 bases had no gene match. Germline V lookup: CDR1 LNHDA, CDR2 SQIVND (reference sequence). CDR3 length: 14 residues. The CDR3, as DNA: TGTGCCAGTAGTACCGGGACAGGGGGGTCGCCCCTCCACTTT. Protein product: CASSTGTGGSPLHF.

The CDR3 DNA is TGTGCCATCAGCGGGACTCCCAACACCGGGGAGCTGTTTTTT. Translated: CAISGTPNTGELFF. V is TRBV10-3 and J is TRBJ2-2; TRBD2 might be the D (6 bases). The V and J ends lost 6 bases and 2 bases respectively, with 10 bases between them. Looked up from germline, CDR1 is ENHRY and CDR2 is SYGVKD. The CDR3 has 14 amino acids.

CDR3 nucleotides: TGCGCCAGCAGCTTGGTAACGGGGTCTGGAAACACCATATATTTT. Protein sequence: CASSLVTGSGNTIYF. This sequence joins TRBV5-1 and TRBJ1-3; no clear D. There are 15 residues in the CDR3. Trimming left V 0 bases short and J 1 base short, with 8 bases between. The V gene's germline CDR1 is SGHRS and CDR2 YFSETQ.

The chain links TRBV27 to TRBJ1-1; D unclear. This CDR3 is 11 amino acids long. The V end lost 8 bases, the J end lost 5 bases, and 9 bases lay between the germline ends. Germline values: CDR1 MNHEY, CDR2 SMNVEV (reference sequence). The CDR3 region has the DNA TGTGCCAGCGGAGGGAGAACTGAAGCTTTCTTT. Translation gives CASGGRTEAFF.